These 16 T cell receptor beta chains were all obtained from the same sample, sequenced in a study of beta chain features in type 1 diabetes (dated by TCRdb to 2017 to 2018). Results and caveats for the whole study, not just this receptor: A moderate but significant shortening of TCRB CDR3 length was observed in type 1 diabetes patients in all four CD4+ subsets.

Their target antigens are unknown. Receptors were amplified or captured by the immunoSEQ multiplex PCR assay. The High Capacity cDNA Reverse Transcription Kit was used to reverse transcribe all of the isolated RNA, meaning that expressed TCRB transcripts were what got sequenced. TCRdb re-hosts the immuneACCESS table, in-frame sequences only. Its copies lack some clones; in the studies checked, an unresolved V gene accounts for under half of them, and the cause for the rest is not known. The sample profile shows approximately 170,000 clones; approximately 7.9% of them were found once. The ten largest clones capture roughly 0.5% of the sample. The sequencing input was central memory CD4+ T cells from blood. Receptors originate from a man younger than 35 with type 1 diabetes.

This clone was observed a few times. The V and J genes are TRBV4-2 and TRBJ2-2; TRBD1 might be the D (5 bases). The germline V gene has CDR1 LGHNA and CDR2 YNFKEQ. This CDR3 is built from 16 residues. V lost 3 bases and J lost 1, with 12 bases in between. CDR3 DNA: TGTGCCAGCAGCCAGGGGCCAGTAAAGAACACCGGGGAGCTGTTTTTT. Translated: CASSQGPVKNTGELFF.

The V gene is TRBV2, the J gene TRBJ2-5; 8 bases line up with TRBD1. The DNA end favors TRBJ2-7, so the J call may be wrong. The CDR3 totals 11 residues. Per germline, CDR1 SNHLY and CDR2 FYNNEI. DNA of the CDR3: TGTGCCAGCAGGACAGGGGTCGAGCAGTACTTC. It specifies CASRTGVEQYF.

This clone was seen a handful of times. The chain joins TRBV7-9 to TRBJ1-2, with D uncertain. The V end lost 3 bases, the J end lost 4 bases, and 12 bases lay between the germline ends. Germline loops: CDR1 SEHNR, CDR2 FQNEAQ (reference sequence). The CDR3 loop spans 14 amino acids. In DNA form, the CDR3 reads TGTGCCAGCAGCTTCGACGGGAACTTCTATGGCTACACCTTC. Its protein is CASSFDGNFYGYTF.

The V gene is TRBV5-4, the J gene TRBJ1-5; the D gene is possibly TRBD1 (5 bases). The CDR3 spans 15 residues. Germline V lookup: CDR1 SGHNT, CDR2 YYREEE (reference sequence). The V end lost 0 bases, the J end lost 3 bases, and 10 bases lay between the germline ends. CDR3 amino acids: CASSLAGGDNQPQHF. The CDR3 DNA is TGTGCCAGCAGCTTGGCCGGGGGAGACAATCAGCCCCAGCATTTT.

About this clone: The same CDR3 also results from other DNA sequences found in this sample. The V call is TRBV29-1, the J call TRBJ2-2; D is possibly TRBD1 (5 bases). The CDR3 totals 13 residues. Trimming removed 6 bases at V and 1 base at J, with 9 bases between. Germline CDR1 reads SQVTM; CDR2 reads ANQGSEA. The CDR3 sequence is CSVGQKNTGELFF. CDR3 nucleotides: TGCAGCGTGGGGCAGAAGAACACCGGGGAGCTGTTTTTT.

This clone came up a few times. The V call is TRBV18, the J call TRBJ2-7; 8 nucleotides agree with TRBD1. In germline, CDR1 is KGHSH, CDR2 LQKENI. The CDR3 has 14 amino acids. Losses at the gene ends were 2 bases for V and 3 bases for J; bases not matched to a gene: 3. The CDR3 coding sequence is TGTGCCAGCTCACCAACGGGACAGGTCTACGAGCAGTACTTC. It codes for CASSPTGQVYEQYF.

The chain recombines TRBV27 with TRBJ1-2; D is unresolved. This CDR3 comprises 14 residues. The V and J ends lost 5 bases and 4 bases respectively, with 14 bases between them. Germline lookup yields CDR1 MNHEY and CDR2 SMNVEV (reference sequence). The CDR3 DNA follows: TGTGCCAGCAGTCCCCGATGGGAGGGCTATGGCTACACCTTC. This translates into CASSPRWEGYGYTF.

This clone has just a few counts. This chain connects TRBV29-1 to TRBJ1-2, with 9 bases lining up with TRBD1. Germline values: CDR1 SQVTM, CDR2 ANQGSEA. V shed 6 bases and J 8 bases; nucleotides not matched to a gene: 7. This CDR3 has 12 amino acids. CDR3 protein: CSVPDRGWGYTF. CDR3 coding DNA: TGCAGCGTCCCGGACAGGGGATGGGGCTACACCTTC.

This chain joins TRBV29-1 and TRBJ2-3, with no clear D. CDR1 is SQVTM and CDR2 is ANQGSEA in the germline V gene. This CDR3 comprises 13 residues. Trimming removed 4 bases at V and 3 bases at J, with 11 bases between. CDR3 region: CSVARPLTDTQYF. In DNA, the CDR3 is TGCAGCGTTGCGCGGCCCTTGACAGATACGCAGTATTTT.

This clone was recorded a few times. The chain has TRBV28 and TRBJ1-2, with 9 bases that match TRBD1. CDR1 is MDHEN, CDR2 SYDVKM, per germline. The CDR3 runs to 16 residues. The J segment lost 3 bases and the V segment lost 4 bases, leaving 9 bases of the junction unmatched. CDR3 in DNA: TGTGCCAGCAGTTCTCCGGGGACAGGGTTAGACTATGGCTACACCTTC. As protein: CASSSPGTGLDYGYTF.

The J gene is TRBJ2-5, the V gene TRBV30; 11 bases are shared with TRBD2. The germline CDR1 and CDR2 sequences are GTSNPN and SVGIG (reference sequence). Germline trimming cut 0 bases from V and 3 bases from J; bases unmatched to any gene: 15. The length of the CDR3 is 19 residues. CDR3 bases: TGTGCCTGGAGTGTATACTACCCTAGCGGGGGGCCTATGAAAGAGACCCAGTACTTC. This gives the protein CAWSVYYPSGGPMKETQYF. The complete variable domain, with remaining parts taken from reference TRBV30 and TRBJ2-5, reads SQTIHQWPATLVQPVGSPLSLECTVEGTSNPNLYWYRQAAGRGLQLLFYSVGIGQISSEVPQNLSASRPQDRQFILSSKKLLLSDSGFYLCAWSVYYPSGGPMKETQYFGPGTRLLVL.

In this sample, this clone turned up a few times. The rearrangement joins TRBV28 to TRBJ1-6, with D hard to call. From germline, CDR1 is MDHEN and CDR2 SYDVKM. There are 16 residues in the CDR3. The ends were cut back, 6 bases at V and 4 bases at J, with 16 bases in the middle. The CDR3 protein is CASRSTRQAYNSPLHF. CDR3 DNA sequence: TGTGCCAGCAGATCGACCCGGCAGGCTTATAATTCACCCCTCCACTTT.

The V gene is TRBV7-2, the J gene TRBJ1-2; D may be TRBD1 (5 bases). Germline lookup yields CDR1 SGHTA and CDR2 FQGNSA. V was clipped by 3 bases and J by 3 bases, with 8 bases between them. This CDR3 contains 13 residues. CDR3 amino acids: CASSFSGDYGYTF. The CDR3 DNA reads TGTGCCAGCAGCTTTTCGGGGGACTATGGCTACACCTTC.

The chain links TRBV6-5 to TRBJ1-1; D not resolved. Germline V gene data show CDR1 as MNHEY and CDR2 as SVGAGI. The CDR3 extends over 13 amino acids. Trimming left V 6 bases short and J 1 base short, with 9 bases between. In nucleotides, the CDR3 is TGTGCCAGCAGACCCCGACAGAACACTGAAGCTTTCTTT. Its protein product is CASRPRQNTEAFF.

This clone was counted only a few times. The chain uses TRBV15 and TRBJ2-4, with 9 bases identical to TRBD1. The V and J ends lost 1 base and 0 bases, in that order; junction bases with no gene match: 7. The CDR3 is 18 amino acids. CDR1 is LNHNV and CDR2 is YYDKDF in the germline V gene (reference sequence). The CDR3 is CATSRGVGQGLAKNIQYF. CDR3 bases: TGTGCCACCAGCAGAGGGGTGGGACAGGGTCTAGCCAAAAACATTCAGTACTTC. Filled out from reference TRBV15 and TRBJ2-4, the complete variable domain reads DAMVIQNPRYQVTQFGKPVTLSCSQTLNHNVMYWYQQKSSQAPKLLFHYYDKDFNNEADTPDNFQSRRPNTSFCFLDIRSPGLGDTAMYLCATSRGVGQGLAKNIQYFGAGTRLSVL.

This sequence joins TRBV28 and TRBJ1-5, with D tentatively TRBD1 (6 bases). Germline assignment: CDR1 MDHEN and CDR2 SYDVKM. The CDR3 covers 15 residues. V lost 7 bases and J 3 bases, leaving 16 bases between the germline ends. The CDR3 loop is CASTLGGGVNQPQHF. The CDR3, as DNA: TGTGCCAGCACCTTAGGGGGGGGCGTCAATCAGCCCCAGCATTTT.